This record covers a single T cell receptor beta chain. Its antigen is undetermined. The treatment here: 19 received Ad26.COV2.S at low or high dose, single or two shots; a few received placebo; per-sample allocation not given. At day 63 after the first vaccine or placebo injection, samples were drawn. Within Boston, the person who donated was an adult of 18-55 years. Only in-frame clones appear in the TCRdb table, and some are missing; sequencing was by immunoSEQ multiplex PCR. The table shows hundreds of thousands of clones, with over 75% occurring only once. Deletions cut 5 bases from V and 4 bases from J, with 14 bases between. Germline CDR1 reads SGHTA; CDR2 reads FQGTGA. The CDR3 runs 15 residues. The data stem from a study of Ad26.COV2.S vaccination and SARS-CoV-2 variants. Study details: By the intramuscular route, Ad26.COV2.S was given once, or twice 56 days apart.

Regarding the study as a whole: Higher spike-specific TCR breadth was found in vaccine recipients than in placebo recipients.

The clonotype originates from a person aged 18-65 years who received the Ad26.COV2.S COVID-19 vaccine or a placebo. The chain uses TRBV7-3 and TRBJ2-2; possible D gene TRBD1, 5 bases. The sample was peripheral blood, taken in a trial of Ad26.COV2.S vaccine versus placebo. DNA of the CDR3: TGTGCCAGCAGCCTCGGCCAGGGTGGCACCGGGGAGCTGTTTTTT. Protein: CASSLGQGGTGELFF.